The clone carrying this T cell receptor beta chain is classed as large. Its antigen is not identified. Study findings and constraints: Tumor Tregs overlapped most with tumor, then blood, naive CD4+ cells. Tumor memory CD4+ T cell TCR gene usage clustered with blood and lymph node memory CD4+ cells and lymph node naive CD4+ cells.

CD4+CD45RO+CD25- cells were isolated as memory CD4+ T cells. Germline V lookup: CDR1 DFQATT, CDR2 SNEGSKA (reference sequence). The CDR3 has 14 residues. V lost 0 bases, J lost 3 bases, and 12 bases lay in between. After constant-region reverse-primer amplification, full-length variable regions underwent semi-nested PCR with Nested Universal Primer A. TCRdb reanalysed the 5' RACE reads using MiXCR and keeps one entry per CDR3 protein. The sample records fewer than 7,000 distinct CDR3 sequences, about 28% being singletons. Sequenced: memory CD4+ T cells sorted from a lymph node. Subset denoted: memory CD4+ T cells, CD4+CD45RO+CD25-. The sequence was obtained from a female donor with breast cancer. V usage is TRBV20-1 and J usage is TRBJ2-7; D may be TRBD2 (6 bases). The CDR3 protein is CSARDGSKVYEQYF. The CDR3 DNA reads TGCAGTGCTAGAGACGGGAGTAAAGTCTACGAGCAGTACTTC.